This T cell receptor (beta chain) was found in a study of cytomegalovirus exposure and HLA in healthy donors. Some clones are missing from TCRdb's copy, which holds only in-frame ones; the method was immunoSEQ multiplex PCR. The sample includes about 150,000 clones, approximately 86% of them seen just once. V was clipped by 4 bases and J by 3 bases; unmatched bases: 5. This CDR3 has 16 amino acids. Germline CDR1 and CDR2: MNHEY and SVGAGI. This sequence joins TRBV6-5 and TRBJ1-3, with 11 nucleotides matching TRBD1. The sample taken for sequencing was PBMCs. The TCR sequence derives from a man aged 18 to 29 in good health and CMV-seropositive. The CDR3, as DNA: TGTGCCAGCAGTTCCAGGACAGGGGGCTTTGGAAACACCATATATTTT. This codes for CASSSRTGGFGNTIYF.